This T cell receptor beta chain was sequenced in a study of shared clonotypes between healthy human individuals. Findings of the study overall: Relative to clonotypes present in all four donors, those not shared had lower generation probabilities. Richness estimates generally favored naive over memory subsets.

This clone has a handful of counts. No antigen is known for it. Replicate PCRs for sorted subsets used 200 ng DNA; this equaled 33,000 or so T cell genomes. In the authors' methods: Filtering differed, since immunoSEQ gave only junction sequences and no quality scores. Repertoires were generated with immunoSEQ multiplex PCR, while TCRdb's copy carries only in-frame clones and drops some. That table furnishes V, J and clone size, whereas the DNA furnished D and trimming. The data show roughly 2,000,000 clones, about 94% seen once. In the naive CD8 group, cells lacked CD45RO and were positively selected for CCR7, so terminally differentiated effector memory CD45RA+ cells were left out. This CDR3 contains 13 residues. Trimming shortened V by 0 bases and J by 8 bases, and 13 bases separated the two germline ends. Germline values: CDR1 GTSNPN, CDR2 SVGIG (reference sequence).

This sequence was found in a man younger than 30 in good health. Some clones in this sample may be carry-over from other donors' samples. This sequence joins TRBV30 and TRBJ1-1, with D maybe TRBD1 (6 bases). The sequencing sample was made of naive CD8+ T cells from PBMCs. In nucleotides, the CDR3 is TGTGCCTGGAGTGTAGGCGCAGGGGCCGAAGCTTTCTTT. Amino acids: CAWSVGAGAEAFF.